The clone carrying this T cell receptor beta chain has only a few counts. Each CDR3 protein gets one entry after TCRdb re-called the RT-PCR reads with MiXCR. The sample lists under 200,000 distinct CDR3 sequences, approximately 12% occurring once. The data derive from a study of response to subunit inactivated influenza vaccine. Trimming stripped 2 bases from V and 1 base from J, with 5 bases between. The CDR3 totals 13 residues. The V gene's germline CDR1 is SEHNR and CDR2 FQNEAQ (reference sequence). These same data were also listed under a study on T cells expressing NK-cell markers. That source notes: TCR beta cDNA was generated via 5'RACE template switching incorporating UMIs. The eight sequenced donors comprised seven who were HCMV-seropositive and one who was seronegative. Roughly six donors carried dominant NKG2C+ clonotypes that made up roughly 1.0-8% of their CD8+ T cells. There were a handful of donors in whom these clonotypes also led the CD3+CD56-NKG2C+ fraction.

The chain is built from TRBV7-9 and TRBJ1-1; no definite D call. This sequence was found in a man aged 50 to 60 who received an inactivated influenza vaccine. The sequences come from CD8+ T cells sorted from PBMCs, collected roughly 12 days after vaccination. CDR3 in amino acids: CASSLLRNTEAFF. The CDR3 DNA sequence: TGTGCCAGCAGCTTACTCCGGAACACTGAAGCTTTCTTT.